Shown below are 6 T cell receptor beta chains from a single sample sequenced in a study of regulatory T cells in long-lasting Graves disease (dated by TCRdb to the early 2020s). This specimen's time point label, per the study, means: newly diagnosed GD, antithyroid drugs for less than 3 months. For both TCR sequencing and RNA sequencing, RNA was extracted from PBMCs using TRIzol. The protocol used for the library was multiplex PCR. The sequencer listed for this sample is Illumina HiSeq 4000. iRepertoire HTBI primers and Arm-PCR amplification of CDR3 regions were used to construct TCR beta libraries. TCRdb reran the public reads through fastp at Q25 and MiXCR, keeping productive beta chains. Each CDR3 protein gets just one entry, which takes the most common genes and DNA from the rows behind it. The sample records 400,000 to 500,000 distinct CDR3 sequences, 15% to 20% of which are singletons. Approximately 22% of the sample lies in the top ten.

This sample also appeared in a second study, on T cells in Graves' hyperthyroidism and ophthalmopathy.

The specimen was peripheral blood mononuclear cells (PBMCs), collected at new diagnosis, from a patient treated with antithyroid drugs. Receptor source: a woman between 18 and 29 years old with Graves disease. Donor details come from another sample of the same person, matched by shared clones.

A remark on this clonotype: This could be a read error, since a much larger clone is one nucleotide away. This CDR3 is CASSFRDGFNQAQHF. For the CDR3, the DNA is TGTGCCAGCAGCTTTCGCGACGGATTCAATCAGGCCCAGCATTTT. V gene TRBV11-2 combines with J gene TRBJ1-5; D call uncertain. This CDR3 is built from 15 residues. Germline V CDR1 and CDR2: SGHAT, FQNNGV.

This clonotype has a handful of counts. The V gene is TRBV7-2, the J gene TRBJ1-2; 7 bases match TRBD1. The junction had 6 bases not matched to a gene; V was cut back by 3 bases and J by 2 bases. Germline values: CDR1 SGHTA, CDR2 FQGNSA. The CDR3 has 15 amino acids. This CDR3 is CASSFYGQANYGYTF. Here the CDR3 DNA reads TGTGCCAGCAGCTTTTACGGACAGGCGAACTATGGCTACACCTTC.

This clonotype was picked up many times. The chain combines TRBV15 with TRBJ1-2; no definite D call. V was pared by 0 bases and J by 4 bases, with 18 bases between. The germline gives CDR1 LNHNV, CDR2 YYDKDF (reference sequence). This CDR3 region has 17 residues. The CDR3 protein is CATSRDRNPGTSYGYTF. DNA for the CDR3: TGTGCCACCAGCAGAGATCGTAACCCAGGCACAAGCTATGGCTACACCTTC.

As to this clonotype: This may arise from a read error, as a much more abundant clone is one base away. V usage is TRBV7-2 and J usage is TRBJ2-3; D not resolved. V was shortened by 5 bases and J by 1 base, with 10 bases between the two germline ends. Germline V gene lookup returns CDR1 SGHTA and CDR2 FQGNSA. The CDR3 is 14 residues long. The CDR3 DNA reads TGTGCCAGCAGCCCGGAAGAGGGCACAGATACGCAGTATTTT. Protein: CASSPEEGTDTQYF.

There are a few counts of this clonotype. This sequence joins TRBV3-1 and TRBJ2-7, with 14 bases that match TRBD2. Germline lookup yields CDR1 LGHDT and CDR2 YNNKEL (reference sequence). The V and J ends lost 4 bases and 4 bases, in that order; junction bases with no gene match: 6. The CDR3 is 16 residues long. CDR3 protein: CASSLIGLAGGYEQYF. In DNA, the CDR3 is TGTGCCAGCAGCCTAATTGGACTAGCGGGAGGTTACGAGCAGTACTTC.

The chain links TRBV28 to TRBJ2-1; D gene uncertain. The DNA end is a closer match to TRBJ2-5, so the J assignment may be wrong. This CDR3 spans 13 amino acids. Per germline, CDR1 MDHEN and CDR2 SYDVKM. CDR3 residues: CASSLMGGKTQYF. The CDR3 DNA is TGTGCCAGCAGTTTAATGGGTGGAAAGACCCAGTACTTC.